This is a list of T cell receptor beta chains from one sample in a study of early T cells in non-severe SARS-CoV-2 infection. TCRdb passed the 5' RACE reads through MiXCR, listing each CDR3 protein once. The sample lists 83,000 or so distinct CDR3 sequences, about 10% occurring once. The starting material was whole blood, obtained at baseline. The receptors here all came from an adult who was a healthcare worker with PCR-confirmed SARS-CoV-2 infection or an uninfected control (not recorded which). CDR3s include the opening cysteine and the closing phenylalanine or tryptophan. D genes are given only for firm matches. Clone size is given for some rows only: seen once, a few or many times, or a class if the clone is expanded.

J gene	D gene	V gene	clone size	CDR3 DNA	CDR3 protein
TRBJ1-1	NA	TRBV11-2	NA	TGTGCCAGCAGCCCTCGACGGGTGAACACTGAAGCTTTCTTT	CASSPRRVNTEAFF
TRBJ1-3	NA	TRBV12-3/TRBV12-4	NA	TGTGCCAGCAGTTTGTCCAGGGTTACGGGAAACACCATATATTTT	CASSLSRVTGNTIYF
TRBJ2-1	TRBD2	TRBV5-1	NA	TGCGCCAGCAGCTTGACCCCACTAGCGGGAGATGTTAATGAGCAGTTCTTC	CASSLTPLAGDVNEQFF
TRBJ2-6	NA	TRBV18	few	TGTGCCAGCTCAGAGTACTGGGGCAGCTCTGGGGCCAACGTCCTGACTTTC	CASSEYWGSSGANVLTF
TRBJ2-1	NA	TRBV20-1	NA	TGCAGTGCTTCGATGGGCGGGGGCGTCTTGTTTGGTGAGCAGTTCTTC	CSASMGGGVLFGEQFF
TRBJ2-2	TRBD2	TRBV24-1	medium-sized	TGTGCCACCAGTGATGCGGGTAGCGGGGTCACCGGGGAGCTGTTTTTT	CATSDAGSGVTGELFF
TRBJ2-1	TRBD2	TRBV12-3/TRBV12-4	few	TGTGCCAGCAGCCCGCGTAGCGGGAGGGGAGAGCAGTTCTTC	CASSPRSGRGEQFF
TRBJ2-2	NA	TRBV24-1	few	TGTGCCACGTCGGACGGCGGGGAGCTGTTTTTT	CATSDGGELFF
TRBJ2-7	NA	TRBV7-8	few	TGTGCCAGCAGCTCCCGATACGAGCAGTACTTC	CASSSRYEQYF
TRBJ2-1	TRBD2	TRBV4-2	many	TGTGCCAGCAGCCAAGGGCCGGGACTAGCAAGGAATGAGCAGTTCTTC	CASSQGPGLARNEQFF
TRBJ1-4	TRBD1	TRBV3-1	NA	TGTGCCAGCACCCGACAGGGTGGGGATGAAAAACTGTTTTTT	CASTRQGGDEKLFF
TRBJ2-4	TRBD2	TRBV20-1	few	TGCAGTGCCCCCGGCTCTGGCGGGAGAGTTACGGGGGCCAAAAACATTCAGTACTTC	CSAPGSGGRVTGAKNIQYF
TRBJ1-5	NA	TRBV12-3/TRBV12-4	many	TGTGCCAGCAGTTTTGTAGAGGATCAGCCCCAGCATTTT	CASSFVEDQPQHF
TRBJ1-4	NA	TRBV20-1	many	TGCAGTGCTAGAATCCCTTACCATGAAAAACTGTTTTTT	CSARIPYHEKLFF
TRBJ2-3	NA	TRBV20-1	NA	TGCAGTGCTGACGGGTGGACTCCCCACACAGATACGCAGTATTTT	CSADGWTPHTDTQYF
TRBJ2-7	TRBD1	TRBV5-6	many	TGTGCCAGCAGCTTGTGGACAGGGTTGATTCGCTACGAGCAGTACTTC	CASSLWTGLIRYEQYF
TRBJ2-1	NA	TRBV6-1	many	TGTGCCAGCAGTGAACTCTCCTACAATGAGCAGTTCTTC	CASSELSYNEQFF
TRBJ2-3	NA	TRBV18	NA	TGTGCCAGCTCACCGAGGCATCTCGGGTCAGATACGCAGTATTTT	CASSPRHLGSDTQYF
TRBJ2-4	NA	TRBV6-5	many	TGTGCCAGCAGTGGAGACAGTTCCATTCAGTACTTC	CASSGDSSIQYF
TRBJ1-6	NA	TRBV27	many	TGTGCCAGCAGAAAAGACAGCATCTGGTCACCCCTCCACTTT	CASRKDSIWSPLHF
TRBJ1-1	NA	TRBV10-1	many	TGCGCCAGCAGAGTGGGCCGAGAGACTGAAGCTTTCTTT	CASRVGRETEAFF
TRBJ2-7	NA	TRBV28	few	TGTGCCAGCAGCCTCCCGAGCGCCTCCTACGAGCAGTACTTC	CASSLPSASYEQYF
TRBJ2-3	NA	TRBV20-1	few	TGCAGTGCTCGGCGACCACGAACAGATACGCAGTATTTT	CSARRPRTDTQYF
TRBJ1-2	NA	TRBV5-1	few	TGCGCCAGCAGCCCGGCGGGGGAAGGACCCTATGGCTACACCTTC	CASSPAGEGPYGYTF
TRBJ2-3	TRBD2	TRBV3-1	few	TGTGCCAGCAGCCAAGGCAGAGCGGGGGCCACAGATACGCAGTATTTT	CASSQGRAGATDTQYF
TRBJ1-1	NA	TRBV5-1	few	TGCGCCAGCAGCAGCGGGTCGAGGGTGATAAACACTGAAGCTTTCTTT	CASSSGSRVINTEAFF
TRBJ2-1	NA	TRBV9	NA	TGTGCCAGCAGCATCAGCGGGCCCTCCTACAATGAGCAGTTCTTC	CASSISGPSYNEQFF
TRBJ2-1	NA	TRBV6-1	NA	TGTGCCAGCAGTGCTGGTCCGGCTGAGAATGAGCAGTTCTTC	CASSAGPAENEQFF
TRBJ2-7	NA	TRBV23-1	few	TGCGCCAGGGGGGATGGGACACAAGTCTACGAGCAGTACTTC	CARGDGTQVYEQYF
TRBJ2-5	TRBD2	TRBV5-4	few	TGTGCCAGCAGCTTGCAGTCGGGGGGGGAGACCCAGTACTTC	CASSLQSGGETQYF
TRBJ1-6	NA	TRBV5-1	few	TGCGCCAGCAGGCAGGGGCCCGAGAATTCACCCCTCCACTTT	CASRQGPENSPLHF
TRBJ1-3	NA	TRBV5-6	many	TGTGCCAGCAGCTCTACACGTTCTGGAAACACCATATATTTT	CASSSTRSGNTIYF
TRBJ2-7	TRBD2	TRBV9	many	TGTGCCAGCAGCGGCGGATTTCTAGCGGGAGGGCCTAACGCCTACGAGCAGTACTTC	CASSGGFLAGGPNAYEQYF
TRBJ1-1	NA	TRBV18	NA	TGTGCCAGCTCACCACCGGGGCGCACTGAAGCTTTCTTT	CASSPPGRTEAFF
TRBJ2-7	NA	TRBV25-1	few	TGTGCCAGCAGTGATCTATACGAGCAGTACTTC	CASSDLYEQYF
TRBJ2-7	TRBD1	TRBV19	NA	TGTGCCAGTAGTCCACCAGTAGGGACAGGGAATTTCGGCGAGCAGTACTTC	CASSPPVGTGNFGEQYF
TRBJ2-1	TRBD2	TRBV5-1	NA	TGCGCCAGCAGCTACGGGCTGCGGGAGTTCCACAATGAGCAGTTCTTC	CASSYGLREFHNEQFF
TRBJ2-2	TRBD1	TRBV14	many	TGTGCCAGCAGCCAACCCATTTCCGGGACAGGGTTCACCGGGGAGCTGTTTTTT	CASSQPISGTGFTGELFF
TRBJ1-5	TRBD1	TRBV28	NA	TGTGCCAGCAGTCCACAAATGGGACAGAATAATCAGCCCCAGCATTTT	CASSPQMGQNNQPQHF
TRBJ1-3	NA	TRBV7-9	NA	TGTGCCAGCAGCTTACCAGGACTTGGAAACACCATATATTTT	CASSLPGLGNTIYF
TRBJ1-5	NA	TRBV18	many	TGTGCCAGCTCACCAGGTGGTCAGCCCCAGCATTTT	CASSPGGQPQHF
TRBJ1-1	NA	TRBV20-1	few	TGCAGTGCCCATGAGGAGGGGCGAAAAGCTTTCTTT	CSAHEEGRKAFF
TRBJ2-6	NA	TRBV28	NA	TGTGCCACCTACTCTGGGGCCAACGTCCTGACTTTC	CATYSGANVLTF
TRBJ1-4	TRBD1	TRBV7-9	few	TGTGCCAGCAGCTTTAGCAGGGGGCCTAATGAAAAACTGTTTTTT	CASSFSRGPNEKLFF